This T cell receptor beta chain originates from a study of glioma-infiltrating T cells. Study-wide points: Tissue and blood shared very few CDR3 sequences. Non-neoplastic patients had below-expected tissue-blood divergence, while all gliomas exceeded expectation.

This CDR3 comprises 13 residues. The germline CDR1 and CDR2 sequences are MGHRA and YSYEKL. Trimming took off 2 bases at V and 8 bases at J, with 12 bases between the two ends. The iRepertoire nested amplicon-rescue multiplex PCR amplified TCR alpha and beta CDR3s from RNA. One-step reverse transcription and amplification started from about 100-400 ng of tissue mRNA or PBMC total RNA. MiXCR was run by TCRdb on the multiplex PCR reads, yielding one entry per CDR3 protein. The profile shows around 190,000 distinct CDR3 sequences, approximately 40% of them singletons. A note on this clonotype: The antigen is not known. This sequence may be a read error, since a much larger clone differs from it by one base.

Sequencing was performed on glioma tissue, nonneoplastic brain tissue, or PBMCs (not recorded which). The chain uses TRBV4-1 and TRBJ1-1, with D possibly being TRBD1 (6 bases). The sequence was obtained from a human donor with low-grade glioma or glioblastoma, undergoing nonglioma brain surgery, or in good health (not recorded which). CDR3 sequence: CASSQHIGQEAFF. The CDR3 bases are TGCGCCAGCAGCCAACACATCGGACAGGAAGCTTTCTTT.